This T cell receptor beta chain was identified in a study of blood T cells in healthy people across ages. Study observations and caveats: Long-lived donors carried more naive CD4+ cells and greater diversity than aged donors. The diversity estimates, figures obtained from one million T cells, were considered underestimates.

Healthy Caucasian individuals from Russia aged about 6 to 100 were enrolled as donors. Around 10 milliliters of peripheral blood were drawn from each donor. This clonotype was seen repeatedly, ten times or more. Its antigen is unidentified. Germline assignment: CDR1 SGDLS and CDR2 YYNGEE. This CDR3 is 16 amino acids long. V was clipped by 3 bases and J by 8 bases, with 20 bases between them. Alongside a J-beta primer mix, a sample-barcoded 5' primer served in a second PCR lasting roughly 7 to 11 cycles. TCRdb re-analysed the 5' RACE reads in MiXCR, keeping a single row per CDR3 protein. Seen here are about 970,000 distinct CDR3 sequences, around 54% observed once, and the top ten hold over 20%.

The chain combines TRBV9 with TRBJ1-4, with D possibly matching TRBD1 (6 bases). The sequenced sample was blood. The receptor was isolated from a woman aged 60-75 years in good health. Here the CDR3 reads CASSGDNMGGREKLFF. The CDR3 nucleotides read TGTGCCAGCAGCGGCGACAACATGGGGGGCCGAGAAAAACTGTTTTTT.